Below are 9 T cell receptor beta chains sequenced from a single sample in a study of CD8 T cells in ankylosing spondylitis. TCRdb recomputed calls from the 5' RACE reads with MiXCR, one row per CDR3 protein. The sample includes some 250,000 distinct CDR3 sequences, 20% to 30% of them seen just once. The source material was blood, either unsorted or a sorted T cell fraction (not recorded which). Every receptor here comes from a male donor with ankylosing spondylitis or in good health (not recorded which).

The CDR3 here is CSARDQTSGGAGRETQYF. In DNA, the CDR3 is TGCAGTGCTAGAGATCAAACTAGCGGGGGGGCAGGAAGAGAGACCCAGTACTTC. The V gene is TRBV20-1, the J gene TRBJ2-5, with 13 bases that match TRBD2. After removal of 0 bases from V and 4 bases from J, the junction contained 11 bases not matched to a gene. Per germline, CDR1 DFQATT and CDR2 SNEGSKA (reference sequence). CDR3 length: 18 amino acids.

There are many counts of this clonotype. The rearrangement uses TRBV11-3 and TRBJ2-2, with D perhaps matching TRBD1 (5 bases). The CDR3 is made up of 15 amino acids. Trimming shortened V by 1 base and J by 2 bases, and 8 bases separated the two germline ends. Germline-derived CDR1 and CDR2 are SGHNT and YENEEA. This CDR3 reads CASSLGQSNTGELFF. DNA of the CDR3: TGTGCCAGCAGCTTAGGACAGTCTAACACCGGGGAGCTGTTTTTT.

V usage is TRBV29-1 and J usage is TRBJ2-3; unclear D gene. The CDR3 is 15 residues long. V lost 4 bases, J lost 0 bases, and 14 bases lay in between. Germline V gene data show CDR1 as SQVTM and CDR2 as ANQGSEA. This CDR3 is CSVGGLDNSTDTQYF. The CDR3 DNA is TGCAGCGTTGGTGGGTTAGACAATAGCACAGATACGCAGTATTTT.

This clonotype has more than one count but fewer than ten. The V call is TRBV12-3 or TRBV12-4, the J call TRBJ2-3; tentatively, D is TRBD1 (5 bases). Trimming removed 2 bases from V and 0 bases from J, with 15 bases in between. This CDR3 has 17 residues. The CDR3 DNA reads as TGTGCCAGCAGTTTACCCGTTAGTGGGGCTAGCACAGATACGCAGTATTTT. Translating it yields CASSLPVSGASTDTQYF.

This clonotype was picked up many times. This chain joins TRBV5-1 and TRBJ2-3; perhaps TRBD1 as D (6 bases). The CDR3 loop spans 13 amino acids. The germline V gene encodes CDR1 SGHRS and CDR2 YFSETQ. Trimming left V 1 base short and J 3 bases short, with 6 bases between. In DNA form, the CDR3 reads TGCGCCAGCAGCTTGCAGGGGACAGATACGCAGTATTTT. Translation: CASSLQGTDTQYF.

CDR3 coding DNA: TGTGCCAGCAGCCGCGCTGGATCAGGGCAAGAGACCCAGTACTTC. Translated, it gives CASSRAGSGQETQYF. This rearrangement joins TRBV5-6 to TRBJ2-5, with D possibly matching TRBD1 (5 bases). CDR3 size: 15 residues. The V gene lost 4 bases and the J gene lost 2 bases, with 15 bases spanning the gap. Looked up from germline, CDR1 is SGHDT and CDR2 is YYEEEE.

A word on this clonotype: A single base separates this from a much larger clone, so it may be a read error. This rearrangement joins TRBV4-1 to TRBJ2-3; D may be TRBD2 (6 bases). Germline assignment: CDR1 MGHRA and CDR2 YSYEKL. The CDR3 is 15 residues long. V was trimmed by 6 bases and J by 4 bases, leaving 17 bases between them. CDR3: CASRHPGLLADTQYF. The CDR3 DNA sequence: TGCGCCAGCAGACACCCGGGACTCCTCGCAGATACGCAGTATTTT.

The table lists this clonotype with a few counts. The V call is TRBV20-1, the J call TRBJ2-7, with 10 bases matching TRBD2. The CDR3 is 15 amino acids. Germline values: CDR1 DFQATT, CDR2 SNEGSKA (reference sequence). J was trimmed by 2 bases and V by 6 bases; bases with no gene match: 10. CDR3 in DNA: TGCAGTGCAACCCCCAATAGCGGGGGGCCCTACGAGCAGTACTTC. Translation: CSATPNSGGPYEQYF.

V gene TRBV20-1 combines with J gene TRBJ2-1; 8 bases are a match to TRBD2. Germline trimming cut 3 bases from V and 0 bases from J; bases unmatched to any gene: 16. Germline CDR1 DFQATT, CDR2 SNEGSKA (reference sequence). The length of the CDR3 is 19 residues. The CDR3 DNA reads as TGCAGTGCTAGGACTGTGGGGAATAGCGGGGAGAGCTCCTACAATGAGCAGTTCTTC. Protein sequence: CSARTVGNSGESSYNEQFF.